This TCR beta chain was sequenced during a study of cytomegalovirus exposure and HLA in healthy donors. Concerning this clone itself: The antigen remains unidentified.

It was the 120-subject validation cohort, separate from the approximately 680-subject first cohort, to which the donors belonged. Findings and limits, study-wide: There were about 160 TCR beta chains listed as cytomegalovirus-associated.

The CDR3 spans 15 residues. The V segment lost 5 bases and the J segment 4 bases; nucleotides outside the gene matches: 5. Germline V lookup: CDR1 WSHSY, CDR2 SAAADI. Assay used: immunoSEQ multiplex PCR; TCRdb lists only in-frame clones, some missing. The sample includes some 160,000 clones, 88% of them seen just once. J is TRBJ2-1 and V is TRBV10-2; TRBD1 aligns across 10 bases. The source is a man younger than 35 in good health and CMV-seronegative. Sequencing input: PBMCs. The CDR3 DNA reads TGCGCCAGCAGTCCGGGGGACAGGGGTTACAATGAGCAGTTCTTC. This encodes CASSPGDRGYNEQFF.